The text below deals with one T cell receptor beta chain. Its antigen is still unknown. This record comes from a study of CD8 T cells in ankylosing spondylitis. Broader study findings: The study identified a TCR beta motif of eight highly homologous variants that appeared characteristic of ankylosing spondylitis blood.

CDR3 length: 16 residues. In germline, CDR1 is SGDLS, CDR2 YYNGEE. Trimming removed 4 bases at V and 1 base at J, with 15 bases between. One entry per CDR3 protein, called by TCRdb with MiXCR from the 5' RACE reads. This sample has around 440,000 distinct CDR3 sequences, with roughly a sixth found just once. The TCR was taken from a male donor with ankylosing spondylitis. The sequenced material came from blood, either unsorted or a sorted T cell fraction (not recorded which). The V and J genes are TRBV9 and TRBJ1-3; D possibly corresponds to TRBD1 (6 bases). The CDR3 DNA follows: TGTGCCAGCAGCACCACAGGGTGGATGTCTGGAAACACCATATATTTT. Translation: CASSTTGWMSGNTIYF. Full variable domain (rest looked up from reference TRBV9 and TRBJ1-3): DSGVTQTPKHLITATGQRVTLRCSPRSGDLSVYWYQQSLDQGLQFLIQYYNGEERAKGNILERFSAQQFPDLHSELNLSSLELGDSALYFCASSTTGWMSGNTIYFGEGSWLTVV.